This passage covers 18 T cell receptor beta chains from one sample sequenced in a study of patients and donors after allogeneic stem cell transplantation. TCRdb re-called the RT-PCR reads with MiXCR, one entry per CDR3 protein. Altogether 25,000 to 35,000 distinct CDR3 sequences are present, about 6.5% being singletons, with the ten largest covering about 32%. The sequenced material came from blood, either unsorted or a sorted T cell fraction (not recorded which). The receptor set was obtained from a human donor who was either an allogeneic HSCT recipient or a stem cell or donor lymphocyte infusion donor (not recorded which). It is not recorded whose cells these are; they may come from a transplant donor.

This clonotype was seen many times. This chain connects TRBV28 to TRBJ2-2, with D perhaps matching TRBD1 (5 bases). Per germline, CDR1 MDHEN and CDR2 SYDVKM. The CDR3 length is 16 residues. V was trimmed by 4 bases and J by 6 bases, leaving 18 bases between them. In DNA form, the CDR3 reads TGTGCCAGCAGTTCCTACGGACGAAAAGGGGCCGGGGAGCTGTTTTTT. Protein: CASSSYGRKGAGELFF.

This clonotype was detected ten times or more. The V and J genes are TRBV20-1 and TRBJ2-7; no clear D. Germline loops: CDR1 DFQATT, CDR2 SNEGSKA (reference sequence). The CDR3 runs 11 residues. The V end lost 2 bases, the J end lost 6 bases, and 8 bases lay between the germline ends. Written as DNA, the CDR3 is TGCAGTGCTAGACACATATCCGAGCAGTACTTC. As protein: CSARHISEQYF.

The chain uses TRBV11-3 and TRBJ2-1; perhaps TRBD2 as D (5 bases). The CDR3 is 15 amino acids. V was trimmed by 2 bases and J by 1 base, leaving 9 bases between them. Germline-derived CDR1 and CDR2 are SGHNT and YENEEA. Written as DNA, the CDR3 is TGTGCCAGCAGCTTATCCGGGAAGTCCTACAATGAGCAGTTCTTC. This translates into CASSLSGKSYNEQFF.

This clonotype appeared a few times. The chain uses TRBV7-3 and TRBJ2-5; D possibly matches TRBD1 or TRBD2 (5 bases each). The CDR3 covers 16 residues. Germline V gene data show CDR1 as SGHTA and CDR2 as FQGTGA. V was cut by 3 bases and J by 4 bases, with 18 bases left in between. The CDR3 DNA sequence: TGTGCCAGCAGCTTGGATGGACGGGGCGCGATAGAGACCCAGTACTTC. It specifies CASSLDGRGAIETQYF.

The chain recombines TRBV6-2 or TRBV6-3 with TRBJ2-2; TRBD2 is a possible D gene (5 bases). This CDR3 has 13 residues. V was cut by 7 bases and J by 7 bases, with 13 bases left in between. CDR1 is MNHEY, CDR2 SVGEGT, per germline. The CDR3 loop reads CASTPFGIGELFF. CDR3 bases: TGTGCCAGCACCCCCTTCGGGATCGGGGAGCTGTTTTTT.

The sample holds a few counts of this clonotype. J is TRBJ2-3 and V is TRBV6-2 or TRBV6-3, with D perhaps given as TRBD1 or TRBD2 (5 bases each). Germline CDR1 MNHEY, CDR2 SVGEGT. This CDR3 spans 13 amino acids. V was pared by 5 bases and J by 4 bases, with 10 bases between. CDR3 coding DNA: TGTGCCAGCAGTGGGACCTTAGCAGATACGCAGTATTTT. This codes for CASSGTLADTQYF.

There are a few counts of this clonotype. The V and J genes are TRBV20-1 and TRBJ2-7; TRBD2 matches 7 bases. Germline values: CDR1 DFQATT, CDR2 SNEGSKA (reference sequence). CDR3 length: 14 residues. V trimming: 0 bases; J trimming: 4 bases; junction bases outside the gene matches: 6. CDR3: CSARDEGGPYEQYF. CDR3 bases: TGCAGTGCTAGAGATGAGGGAGGGCCGTACGAGCAGTACTTC.

V is TRBV7-9 and J is TRBJ2-7; D remains unclear. Germline assignment: CDR1 SEHNR and CDR2 FQNEAQ (reference sequence). This CDR3 comprises 11 residues. V lost 5 bases, J lost 3 bases, and 5 bases lay in between. In DNA form, the CDR3 reads TGTGCCAGCAGCCCAGGCTACGAGCAGTACTTC. This gives the protein CASSPGYEQYF.

This clonotype appeared many times. The V and J genes are TRBV18 and TRBJ2-1; no reliable D call. Trimming removed 0 bases from V and 0 bases from J, with 3 bases in between. The germline gives CDR1 KGHSH, CDR2 LQKENI. This CDR3 region has 14 residues. The CDR3, as DNA: TGTGCCAGCTCACCACCGAACTCCTACAATGAGCAGTTCTTC. It codes for CASSPPNSYNEQFF.

This chain joins TRBV10-2 and TRBJ2-5; TRBD2 aligns across 8 bases. The CDR3 consists of 14 residues. CDR1 is WSHSY and CDR2 is SAAADI in the germline V gene. Unmatched junction bases numbered 5, after V lost 3 bases and J lost 5 bases. The CDR3 nucleotides read TGCGCCAGCAGTGACCTCGGGGGGGTTGAGACCCAGTACTTC. Its protein product is CASSDLGGVETQYF.

This clonotype was seen many times. The J gene is TRBJ2-3, the V gene TRBV11-1; D is unclear. Germline CDR1 and CDR2: SGHAT and FQDESV (reference sequence). V lost 6 bases and J lost 2, with 9 bases in between. The CDR3 has 13 amino acids. CDR3 in DNA: TGTGCCAGCAGACGGCCCTCCACAGATACGCAGTATTTT. It encodes CASRRPSTDTQYF.

This clonotype showed up many times. The chain couples TRBV7-2 to TRBJ2-2; 8 bases fit TRBD2. This CDR3 is built from 14 residues. Trimming removed 6 bases from V and 4 bases from J; junction bases left unmatched: 4. Germline CDR1 is SGHTA and CDR2 is FQGNSA. The CDR3 spells CASRSGSVTGELFF. The CDR3 region has the DNA TGTGCCAGCAGGAGCGGGAGTGTCACCGGGGAGCTGTTTTTT.

This clonotype appeared many times. The genes are TRBV7-9 and TRBJ2-3, with D possibly matching TRBD1 (5 bases). Germline CDR1 reads SEHNR; CDR2 reads FQNEAQ (reference sequence). The CDR3 covers 15 residues. Trimming removed 2 bases from V and 1 base from J, with 10 bases in between. The CDR3 spells CASSLPWGRTDTQYF. Here the CDR3 DNA reads TGTGCCAGCAGCTTACCCTGGGGCCGCACAGATACGCAGTATTTT.

Ten or more counts support this clonotype. V is TRBV6-2 or TRBV6-3 and J is TRBJ1-4; D gene unclear. The CDR3 runs 13 residues. Germline V gene sequence: CDR1 MNHEY, CDR2 SVGEGT. Trimming cost V 9 bases and J 1 base, with 9 bases left between them. For the CDR3, the DNA is TGTGCCAGTCAAAAGGAAACTAATGAAAAACTGTTTTTT. As protein: CASQKETNEKLFF.

There are many counts of this clonotype. The CDR3 spells CASSLGQATEAFF. In DNA, the CDR3 is TGCGCCAGCAGCTTGGGGCAGGCCACTGAAGCTTTCTTT. The chain carries TRBV5-1 and TRBJ1-1; no reliable D call. Trimming took off 0 bases at V and 4 bases at J, with 7 bases between the two ends. Germline CDR1 SGHRS, CDR2 YFSETQ. There are 13 residues in the CDR3.

In its sample, this clonotype was seen a few times. V gene TRBV15 combines with J gene TRBJ2-3; 7 nucleotides align to TRBD2. J was trimmed by 0 bases and V by 1 base; bases with no gene match: 4. The germline gives CDR1 LNHNV, CDR2 YYDKDF (reference sequence). The CDR3 has 16 residues. CDR3 in DNA: TGTGCCACCAGCAGAGCGCTGGGGGGGAGCACAGATACGCAGTATTTT. Its protein product is CATSRALGGSTDTQYF.

This clonotype was seen many times. CDR3 DNA sequence: TGTGCCAGCAGTTTGCGACTAGCGGGAGGGTACAATGAGCAGTTCTTC. Encoded protein: CASSLRLAGGYNEQFF. This chain links TRBV12-3 or TRBV12-4 with TRBJ2-1; 14 positions match TRBD2. V was clipped by 3 bases and J by 4 bases; unmatched bases: 2. CDR3 length equals 16 residues.

This clonotype was seen only a few times. This sequence joins TRBV27 and TRBJ2-2; 8 nucleotides agree with TRBD1. CDR1 and CDR2 from the germline V gene are MNHEY and SMNVEV (reference sequence). The V gene end was trimmed by 6 bases and the J gene end by 7 bases; junction bases not matched to a gene: 16. The CDR3 sequence is 17 residues long. The DNA of the CDR3 is TGTGCCAGCAGCCTATACTTCGGGACAGGTCGAGTCGGGGAGCTGTTTTTT. Its protein is CASSLYFGTGRVGELFF.